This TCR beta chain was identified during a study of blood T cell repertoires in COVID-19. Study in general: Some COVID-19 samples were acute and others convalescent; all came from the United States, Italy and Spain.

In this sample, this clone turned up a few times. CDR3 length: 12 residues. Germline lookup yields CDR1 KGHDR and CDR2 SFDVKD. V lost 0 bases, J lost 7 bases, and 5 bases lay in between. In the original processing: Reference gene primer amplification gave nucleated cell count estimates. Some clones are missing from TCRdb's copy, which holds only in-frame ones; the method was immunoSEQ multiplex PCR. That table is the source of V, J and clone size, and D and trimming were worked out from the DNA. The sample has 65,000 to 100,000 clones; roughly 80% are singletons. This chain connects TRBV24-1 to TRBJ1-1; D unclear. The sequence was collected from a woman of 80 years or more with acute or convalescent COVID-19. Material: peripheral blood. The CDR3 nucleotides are TGTGCCACCAGTGATTTGGTCGGTGAAGCTTTCTTT. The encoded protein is CATSDLVGEAFF.